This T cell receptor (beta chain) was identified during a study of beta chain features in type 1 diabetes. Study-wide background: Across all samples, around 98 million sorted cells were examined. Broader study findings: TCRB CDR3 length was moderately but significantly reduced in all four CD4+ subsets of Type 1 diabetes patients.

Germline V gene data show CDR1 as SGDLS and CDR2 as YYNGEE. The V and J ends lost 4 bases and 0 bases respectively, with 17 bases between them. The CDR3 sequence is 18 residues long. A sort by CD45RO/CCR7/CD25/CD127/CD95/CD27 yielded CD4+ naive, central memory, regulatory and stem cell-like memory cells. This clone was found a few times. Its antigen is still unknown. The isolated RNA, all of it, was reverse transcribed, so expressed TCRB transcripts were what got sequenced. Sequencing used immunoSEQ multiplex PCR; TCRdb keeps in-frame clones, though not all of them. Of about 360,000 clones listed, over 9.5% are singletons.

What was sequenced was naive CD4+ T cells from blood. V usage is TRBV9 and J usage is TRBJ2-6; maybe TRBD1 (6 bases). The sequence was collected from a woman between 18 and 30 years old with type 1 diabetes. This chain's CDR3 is CASSPVGQRLSGANVLTF. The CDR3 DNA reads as TGTGCCAGCAGCCCAGTCGGACAGAGACTCTCTGGGGCCAACGTCCTGACTTTC.